This TCR beta chain was observed in a study of blood T cell repertoires in COVID-19. Study in general: COVID-19 samples from acute and convalescent phases originated in the United States, Italy and Spain.

Seattle participants joined during active infection and were tracked over time. V trimming: 2 bases; J trimming: 3 bases; junction bases outside the gene matches: 4. The V gene's germline CDR1 is MNHEY and CDR2 SMNVEV (reference sequence). The CDR3 sequence is 15 residues long. As originally analysed: Reference gene primer amplification gave estimated nucleated cell counts. Data came from immunoSEQ multiplex PCR; TCRdb stores just in-frame clones and leaves some out. The V and J calls and clone size are taken from that table; D and trimming were inferred from the DNA. The data contain about 130,000 clones, over 85% of them singletons.

This sequence was found in a man aged 60 to 69 with COVID-19, enrolled during active disease. The sample taken for sequencing was peripheral blood. The chain combines TRBV27 with TRBJ1-5; TRBD1 matches at 7 bases. CDR3 nucleotide sequence: TGTGCCAGCAGTTTAAAGGGACAGTTCAATCAGCCCCAGCATTTT. Its protein is CASSLKGQFNQPQHF.